One T cell receptor (beta chain) is described in this entry. The clone's antigen remains unknown. Base-call qualities are not available, and no considerably larger clone is one nucleotide away. TCR CDR3 regions were amplified from genomic DNA by multiplex PCR using the deep immunoSEQ assay. Extracted genomic DNA from each cell subset was spread evenly across all wells of several immunoSEQ 96-well plates, with each plate serving as a replicate. For sorted subsets, each replicate PCR was loaded with 150 to 250 ng genomic DNA, equivalent to 25,000 to 35,000 T cell genomes. Purified libraries were measured with a Qubit 3.0 fluorometer, size-checked on a Bioanalyzer 2100, and measured again with the KAPA Library Quantification kit. Every immunoSEQ 96-well plate was sequenced on a separate single-read 150-cycle Illumina NextSeq 550 flow cell. As for the original processing: The immunoSEQ output contained only junctional sequences without quality scores, so filtering could not match that applied to full-length reads. Sequences were annotated with PyIR, a Python wrapper for IgBLAST v1.9, and V/J genes and CDR3 were assigned using IMGT germline references. Reads with weak V/J assignments (E-value above 1e-6), missing CDR3, stop codons, out-of-frame junctions, or ambiguous translated residues were removed. V3J clonotypes were defined by identical inferred V gene, J gene, and CDR3 amino acid sequence. Percentage overlap between repertoires was calculated by dividing the number of shared unique clonotypes by the size of the smaller repertoire. RTK rarefaction, the Chao1 estimator, and Recon v2.1 estimates of unobserved clonotypes were used to assess repertoire richness. Generation probabilities for all TCRbeta clonotypes obtained by the gDNA method from several donors were computed using OLGA. TCRdb mirrors the immuneACCESS table, restricted to in-frame sequences. Some clones are absent from its copies; in checked studies, under half trace to an unresolved V gene, and the reason for the others is unknown. From that table come the V and J calls and clone size; the DNA was used to work out D and trimming. The sample contains about 2.1 million clones, around 93% of them found a single time. The ten biggest clones cover over 1.5% of the sample.

These data originate in a study of shared clonotypes between healthy human individuals (dated by TCRdb to about 2020). As for the study more broadly: Three men and a couple of women, aged 18 to 49 years, made up the cohort. For each donor, three plates each were used for CD4 naive and CD4 memory, two plates were used for CD8 naive, and one plate was used for CD8 memory. To estimate repertoire size and how much clonotype sharing occurs between individuals, the study deeply sequenced the blood TCR repertoires of roughly 5 healthy adults. To increase sequencing depth and limit assay-specific biases, TCR repertoire library preparation and sequencing were carried out by different laboratories using diverse techniques. Each donor's leukapheresis produced roughly between about 0.85 and 10 billion PBMCs.

Based on the germline V gene, the CDR1 and CDR2 sequences are SQVTM and ANQGSEA. The germline V and J ends show losses of 5 bases and 10 bases respectively, and no gene match explains 7 bases of the junction. Taken from cysteine to phenylalanine, the CDR3 has 11 residues. Only the CDR3 part of the read is kept: 33 bases, read in frame from the first base. Paper-wide results and their limitations: Because the study included only a small number of donors, the genetic and exposure-history diversity represented was limited. Incomplete sequencing was indicated by rarefaction of sorted-subset datasets, despite the large sequencing depth. Based on pairwise subsampling, the degree of clonotype sharing among donors was expected to be affected by sequencing depth. Clonotypes shared by all four sorted-subset donors showed higher generation probabilities than non-shared clonotypes. Naive subsets generally had larger estimated clonotype richness than memory subsets did. Sampling was restricted to blood, and TCR repertoires in tissue are likely to differ from TCR repertoires in blood. When several donors were compared, the shared fraction of clonotypes was about 5.5% for naive CD4, around 4% for naive CD8, roughly 2.3% for memory CD4, and less than 0.5% for memory CD8.

For the CD8 naive samples, CD45RO-negative cells were positively selected for CCR7, yielding a CD45RA+CCR7+ population from which TemRA cells were excluded. The donors were healthy, HIV-negative adults with no recently reported acute infections or vaccinations. Every donor was a Caucasian adult residing in Nashville, Tennessee, USA. Blood was collected by leukapheresis, and PBMCs were isolated by Ficoll-Histopaque density gradient centrifugation and then cryopreserved in liquid nitrogen vapor phase. Analytical flow cytometry was used to check the purity and quantity of every magnetically sorted T cell population. From each sorted fraction, genomic DNA was isolated and quantified by UV absorbance on a Nanodrop 2000c.

This TCR derives from a man in his late teens or twenties in good health. Some clones in this sample may be carry-over from other donors' samples. The chain was built from TRBV29-1 and TRBJ1-2, with 7 bases matching TRBD1. The sample consisted of naive CD8+ T cells from PBMCs. The cell subset or site label, as the study defines it: CD45RA+CCR7+. CDR3 sequence: CSVPSTGDYTF. DNA sequence: TGCAGCGTTCCCTCCACAGGGGACTACACCTTC.